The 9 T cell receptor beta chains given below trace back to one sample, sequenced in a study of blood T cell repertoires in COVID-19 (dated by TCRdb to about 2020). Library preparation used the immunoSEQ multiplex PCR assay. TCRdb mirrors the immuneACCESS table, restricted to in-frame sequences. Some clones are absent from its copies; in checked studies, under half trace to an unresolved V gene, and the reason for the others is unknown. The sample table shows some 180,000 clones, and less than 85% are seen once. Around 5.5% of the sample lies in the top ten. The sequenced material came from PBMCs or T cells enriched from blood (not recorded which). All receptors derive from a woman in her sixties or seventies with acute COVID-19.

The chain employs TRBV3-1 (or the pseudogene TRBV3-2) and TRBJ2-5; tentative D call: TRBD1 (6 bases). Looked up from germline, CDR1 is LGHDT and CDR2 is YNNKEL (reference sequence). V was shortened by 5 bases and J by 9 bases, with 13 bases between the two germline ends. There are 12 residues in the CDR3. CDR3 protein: CASSYRDRAQYF. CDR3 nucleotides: TGTGCCAGCAGCTACAGGGACCGGGCCCAGTACTTC.

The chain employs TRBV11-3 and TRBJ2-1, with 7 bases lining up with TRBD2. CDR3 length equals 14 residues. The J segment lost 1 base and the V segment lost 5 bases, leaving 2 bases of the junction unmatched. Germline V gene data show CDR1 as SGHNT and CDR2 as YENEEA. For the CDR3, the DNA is TGTGCCAGCAGCACGGGGGGATCCTACAATGAGCAGTTCTTC. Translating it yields CASSTGGSYNEQFF.

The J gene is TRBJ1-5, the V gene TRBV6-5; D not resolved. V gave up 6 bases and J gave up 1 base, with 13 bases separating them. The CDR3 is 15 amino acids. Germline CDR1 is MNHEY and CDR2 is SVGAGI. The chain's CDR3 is CASSPSGGSNQPQHF. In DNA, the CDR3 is TGTGCCAGCAGCCCCTCGGGCGGGAGCAATCAGCCCCAGCATTTT.

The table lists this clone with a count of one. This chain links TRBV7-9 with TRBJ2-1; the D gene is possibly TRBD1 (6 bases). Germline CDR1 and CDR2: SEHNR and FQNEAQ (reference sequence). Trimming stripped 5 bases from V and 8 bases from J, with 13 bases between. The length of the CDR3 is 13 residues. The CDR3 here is CASSLAHRDEQFF. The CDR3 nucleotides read TGTGCCAGCAGCCTCGCTCACAGGGATGAGCAGTTCTTC.

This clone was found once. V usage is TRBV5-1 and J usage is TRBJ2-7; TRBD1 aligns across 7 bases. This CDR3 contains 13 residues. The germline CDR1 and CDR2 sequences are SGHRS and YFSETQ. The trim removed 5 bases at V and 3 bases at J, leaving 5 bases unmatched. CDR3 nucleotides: TGCGCCAGCAGGCCGACAGGGAGCTACGAGCAGTACTTC. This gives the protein CASRPTGSYEQYF.

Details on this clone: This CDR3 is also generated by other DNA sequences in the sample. In DNA, the CDR3 is TGTGCCAGCAGCCTGGACAGGGATTCACCCCTCCACTTT. It is translated as CASSLDRDSPLHF. The chain employs TRBV7-2 and TRBJ1-6; 8 bases line up with TRBD1. The junction had 2 bases not matched to a gene; V was cut back by 5 bases and J by 8 bases. Germline CDR1 SGHTA, CDR2 FQGNSA. The CDR3 spans 13 residues.

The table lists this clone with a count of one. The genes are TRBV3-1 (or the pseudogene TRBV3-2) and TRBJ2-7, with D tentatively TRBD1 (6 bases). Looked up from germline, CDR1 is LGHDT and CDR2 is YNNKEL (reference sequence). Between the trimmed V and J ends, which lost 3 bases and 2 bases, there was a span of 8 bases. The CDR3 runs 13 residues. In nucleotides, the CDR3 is TGTGCCAGCAGCCATACAGGGACCTACGAGCAGTACGTC. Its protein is CASSHTGTYEQYV.

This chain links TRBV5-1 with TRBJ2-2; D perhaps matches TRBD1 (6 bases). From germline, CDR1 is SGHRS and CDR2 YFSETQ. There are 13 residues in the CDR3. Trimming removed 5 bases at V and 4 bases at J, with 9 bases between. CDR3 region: CASSVGGTGELFF. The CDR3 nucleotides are TGCGCCAGCAGTGTAGGGGGCACCGGGGAGCTGTTTTTT.

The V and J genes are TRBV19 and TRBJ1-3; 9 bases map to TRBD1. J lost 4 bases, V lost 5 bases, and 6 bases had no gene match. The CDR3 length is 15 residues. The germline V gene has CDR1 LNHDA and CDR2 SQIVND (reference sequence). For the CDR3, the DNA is TGTGCCAGTAGTCCCACGACAGGGGGAGGAAACACCATATATTTT. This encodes CASSPTTGGGNTIYF.